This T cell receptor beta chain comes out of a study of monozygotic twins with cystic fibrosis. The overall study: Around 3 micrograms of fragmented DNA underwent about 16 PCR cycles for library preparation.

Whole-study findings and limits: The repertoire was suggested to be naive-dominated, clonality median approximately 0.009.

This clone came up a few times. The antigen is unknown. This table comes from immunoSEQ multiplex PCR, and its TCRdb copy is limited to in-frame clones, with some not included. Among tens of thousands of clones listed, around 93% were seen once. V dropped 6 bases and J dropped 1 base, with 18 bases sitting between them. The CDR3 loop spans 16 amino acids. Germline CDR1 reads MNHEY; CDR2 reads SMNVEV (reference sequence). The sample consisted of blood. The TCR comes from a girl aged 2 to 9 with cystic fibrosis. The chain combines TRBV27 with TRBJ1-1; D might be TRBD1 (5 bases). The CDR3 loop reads CASREQGGFPNTEAFF. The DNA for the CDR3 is TGTGCCAGCAGGGAGCAGGGCGGATTTCCGAACACTGAAGCTTTCTTT.